The rows below give T cell receptor beta chains drawn from one sample of a study of spatial heterogeneity in lung cancer. In TCRdb, the 5' RACE reads were re-called with MiXCR into one record per CDR3 protein. This table holds approximately 44,000 distinct CDR3 sequences, around 13% found once. The starting material was PBMCs, obtained at surgery. These TCRs come from a male donor with early-stage non-small cell lung cancer. Each CDR3 is given without its conserved first and last residue. Each record gives: J gene, V gene, CDR3 protein.

j_gene: TRBJ2-6
v_gene: TRBV5-1
CDR3aa: ASSLGSGANVLT

j_gene: TRBJ1-4
v_gene: TRBV5-1
CDR3aa: ASSWGGDQDEKLF

j_gene: TRBJ1-3
v_gene: TRBV5-6
CDR3aa: ASWEGFSGNTIY

j_gene: TRBJ2-7
v_gene: TRBV6-6
CDR3aa: ASSPGTVYEQY

j_gene: TRBJ1-6
v_gene: TRBV4-2
CDR3aa: ASSQEVLDSPLH

j_gene: TRBJ2-2
v_gene: TRBV7-6
CDR3aa: ASSLQLGRNTGELF

j_gene: TRBJ1-2
v_gene: TRBV20-1
CDR3aa: TTSLDGNYGYT

j_gene: TRBJ2-5
v_gene: TRBV5-8
CDR3aa: ASGTRGRGQETQY

j_gene: TRBJ1-2
v_gene: TRBV6-6
CDR3aa: ASSPTQSTGYT

j_gene: TRBJ2-4
v_gene: TRBV28
CDR3aa: ASKNLAKNIQY

j_gene: TRBJ2-7
v_gene: TRBV20-1
CDR3aa: SARRGDSYEQY

j_gene: TRBJ2-1
v_gene: TRBV12-3/TRBV12-4
CDR3aa: ASTSTSYNEQF

j_gene: TRBJ2-1
v_gene: TRBV11-1
CDR3aa: ASSPKRGEEQF

j_gene: TRBJ1-4
v_gene: TRBV5-1
CDR3aa: ASSRGDGATNEKLF

j_gene: TRBJ2-1
v_gene: TRBV7-2
CDR3aa: ASSRPGDYNEQF

j_gene: TRBJ2-1
v_gene: TRBV11-3
CDR3aa: ASSLGTEWIHNEQF

j_gene: TRBJ2-1
v_gene: TRBV19
CDR3aa: ASSMGTGEQF

j_gene: TRBJ2-1
v_gene: TRBV11-2
CDR3aa: ASSPRLNPRSDNEQF

j_gene: TRBJ1-2
v_gene: TRBV28
CDR3aa: ASRQPTYGYT

j_gene: TRBJ1-2
v_gene: TRBV10-3
CDR3aa: AIKPDTNYGYT

j_gene: TRBJ2-7
v_gene: TRBV7-2
CDR3aa: ASSSSMGTSEQY

j_gene: TRBJ2-7
v_gene: TRBV21-1
CDR3aa: ASRVTSGIGYEQY

j_gene: TRBJ1-5
v_gene: TRBV18
CDR3aa: ASSPDDQPQH

j_gene: TRBJ2-1
v_gene: TRBV7-8
CDR3aa: ASSFMSNEKF

j_gene: TRBJ1-3
v_gene: TRBV25-1
CDR3aa: ATQRFSGNTIY

j_gene: TRBJ2-7
v_gene: TRBV11-2
CDR3aa: ASSTGYEQY

j_gene: TRBJ2-3
v_gene: TRBV13
CDR3aa: ASSPPGTSTQY

j_gene: TRBJ2-7
v_gene: TRBV6-2/TRBV6-3
CDR3aa: ASSYGLAGGEQY

j_gene: TRBJ2-6
v_gene: TRBV29-1
CDR3aa: SVAGDSAVGANVLT

j_gene: TRBJ2-1
v_gene: TRBV18
CDR3aa: ASSPPFAGGGNEQF

j_gene: TRBJ1-4
v_gene: TRBV4-1
CDR3aa: ASSQDRGQGSEKLF

j_gene: TRBJ2-1
v_gene: TRBV19
CDR3aa: ASRRLAGNGNEQF

j_gene: TRBJ2-5
v_gene: TRBV11-2
CDR3aa: ASSIVQETQY

j_gene: TRBJ1-2
v_gene: TRBV12-3/TRBV12-4
CDR3aa: ASSFDNYGYT

j_gene: TRBJ2-1
v_gene: TRBV6-2/TRBV6-3
CDR3aa: ASTGTSGGHNEQF

j_gene: TRBJ2-7
v_gene: TRBV6-5
CDR3aa: ASSYLRTGGIYEQY

j_gene: TRBJ2-2
v_gene: TRBV9
CDR3aa: ASNPAGTNTGELF

j_gene: TRBJ2-1
v_gene: TRBV29-1
CDR3aa: SASSGRATYNEQF

j_gene: TRBJ1-5
v_gene: TRBV27
CDR3aa: ASKVTGDNQPQH

j_gene: TRBJ1-1
v_gene: TRBV12-3/TRBV12-4
CDR3aa: ASSPLPNTEAF

j_gene: TRBJ2-5
v_gene: TRBV10-3
CDR3aa: AISAFHGRGAAETQY

j_gene: TRBJ2-2
v_gene: TRBV20-1
CDR3aa: SAIRTEPTGELF

j_gene: TRBJ1-3
v_gene: TRBV5-1
CDR3aa: ASSLSGSSGNTIY

j_gene: TRBJ1-5
v_gene: TRBV4-1
CDR3aa: ASSQAGNQPQH

j_gene: TRBJ2-7
v_gene: TRBV20-1
CDR3aa: SAPSLQGISYEQY

j_gene: TRBJ2-5
v_gene: TRBV2
CDR3aa: ASSQGPEETQY

j_gene: TRBJ1-2
v_gene: TRBV2
CDR3aa: ASSESGRNYGYT

j_gene: TRBJ2-1
v_gene: TRBV29-1
CDR3aa: SVEPGPYNEQF

j_gene: TRBJ2-2
v_gene: TRBV7-2
CDR3aa: ASSFGVPNTGELF

j_gene: TRBJ2-5
v_gene: TRBV11-2
CDR3aa: ASSETGETQY

j_gene: TRBJ2-1
v_gene: TRBV11-3
CDR3aa: ASSLEGALNNEQF

j_gene: TRBJ1-5
v_gene: TRBV6-8
CDR3aa: AISSNQPQH